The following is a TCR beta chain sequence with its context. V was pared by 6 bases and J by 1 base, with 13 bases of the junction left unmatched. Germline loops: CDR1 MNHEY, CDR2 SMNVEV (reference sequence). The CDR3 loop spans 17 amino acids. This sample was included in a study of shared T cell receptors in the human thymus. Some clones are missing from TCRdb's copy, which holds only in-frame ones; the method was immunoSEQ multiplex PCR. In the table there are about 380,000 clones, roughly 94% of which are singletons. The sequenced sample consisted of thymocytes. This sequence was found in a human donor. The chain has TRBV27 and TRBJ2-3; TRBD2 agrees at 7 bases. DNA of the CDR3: TGTGCCAGCAGCCTTGGGCTAAGCGGGGAACGCACAGATACGCAGTATTTT. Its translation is CASSLGLSGERTDTQYF.